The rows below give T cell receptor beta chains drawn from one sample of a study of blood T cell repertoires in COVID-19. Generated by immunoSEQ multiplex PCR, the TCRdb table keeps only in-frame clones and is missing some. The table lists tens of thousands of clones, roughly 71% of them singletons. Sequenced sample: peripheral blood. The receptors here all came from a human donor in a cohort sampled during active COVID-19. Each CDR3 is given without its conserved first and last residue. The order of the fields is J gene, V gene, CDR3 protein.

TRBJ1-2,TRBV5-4,ASTPGSTNYGYT
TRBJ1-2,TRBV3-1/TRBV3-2,ASSQFGADGYT
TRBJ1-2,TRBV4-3,ASSPTGTSGSGYT
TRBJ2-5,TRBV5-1,ASSLDRGEETQY
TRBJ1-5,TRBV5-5,ASSWGQGQQQAQH
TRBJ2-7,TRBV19,ASRDRTYEQY
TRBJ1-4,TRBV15,ATSRGQASEKLF
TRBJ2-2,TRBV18,ASSPPRTGELF
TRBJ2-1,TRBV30,AWTITGGQF
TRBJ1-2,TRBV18,ASSPRTGGEHYGYT
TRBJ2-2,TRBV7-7,ASSLVGSTGELF
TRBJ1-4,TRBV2,ASRYPGTANEKLF
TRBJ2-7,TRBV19,ASSSAGDEQY
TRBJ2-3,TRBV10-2,ASSLLAGVTDTQY
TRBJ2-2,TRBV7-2,ASSLASRTAGELF
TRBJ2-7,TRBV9,ASSPRPGGPPYEQY